A selection of T cell receptor beta chains follows, all from one sample in a study of neurological immune-mediated disorders. TCRdb analysed the 5' RACE reads with MiXCR anew, one entry per CDR3 protein. The repertoire holds 55,000 to 75,000 distinct CDR3 sequences, about 2.5% seen once, with approximately 3% in the top ten. The specimen sequenced was PBMCs. Receptor source: a middle-aged man with multiple sclerosis. Each CDR3 is given with its conserved first and last residue. The order of the fields is V gene, clone size, J gene, D gene, CDR3 protein, CDR3 DNA. A D gene is named only where the DNA matches it firmly. Each size is once, few, many or a size class.

TRBV10-2,many,TRBJ1-1,NA,CASSDRTEAFF,TGCGCCAGCAGTGATCGGACTGAAGCTTTCTTT
TRBV12-3/TRBV12-4,many,TRBJ2-7,TRBD1,CASARGPPYEQYF,TGTGCCAGCGCCAGGGGGCCCCCCTACGAGCAGTACTTC
TRBV20-1,many,TRBJ2-7,NA,CSARDGENEQYF,TGCAGTGCTAGAGATGGAGAAAACGAGCAGTACTTC
TRBV27,many,TRBJ2-1,TRBD2,CASRRDYKRNEQFF,TGTGCCAGCAGAAGGGACTATAAGCGAAATGAGCAGTTCTTC
TRBV20-1,many,TRBJ2-2,TRBD2,CSAIPLQRGGVGELFF,TGCAGTGCAATCCCCCTCCAGCGGGGGGGCGTCGGGGAGCTGTTTTTT
TRBV5-6,many,TRBJ2-2,NA,CASSLNRRAGELFF,TGTGCCAGCAGCTTGAATAGGAGAGCCGGGGAGCTGTTTTTT
TRBV7-2,many,TRBJ2-5,NA,CASSTLGGGLETQYF,TGTGCCAGCAGCACTCTCGGCGGGGGCTTAGAGACCCAGTACTTC
TRBV7-6,many,TRBJ1-1,NA,CASSLDSEAFF,TGTGCCAGCAGCCTCGACAGTGAAGCTTTCTTT
TRBV5-1,many,TRBJ1-4,TRBD1,CASSPGTGLRIRGEKLFF,TGCGCCAGCAGCCCGGGGACAGGACTCAGGATTCGGGGTGAAAAACTGTTTTTT
TRBV12-3/TRBV12-4,many,TRBJ2-5,TRBD2,CASSLAVPGTSRGETQYF,TGTGCCAGCAGTTTAGCGGTCCCCGGGACTAGCCGAGGCGAGACCCAGTACTTC
TRBV5-1,many,TRBJ2-2,NA,CASSLRAGDTGELFF,TGCGCCAGCAGCTTGCGAGCAGGGGACACCGGGGAGCTGTTTTTT
TRBV6-5,many,TRBJ2-7,NA,CASSRPPYEQYF,TGTGCCAGCAGTCGGCCCCCCTACGAGCAGTACTTC
TRBV7-2,many,TRBJ2-3,TRBD2,CASSLKSGGWGDTQYF,TGTGCCAGCAGCTTAAAGAGCGGGGGGTGGGGAGATACGCAGTATTTT
TRBV14,many,TRBJ1-4,NA,CASSQGGTHNEKLFF,TGTGCCAGCAGCCAGGGGGGGACCCATAATGAAAAACTGTTTTTT
TRBV10-3,many,TRBJ2-7,TRBD1,CAISTGTGFYEQYF,TGTGCCATCAGTACCGGGACAGGATTCTACGAGCAGTACTTC
TRBV7-2,many,TRBJ1-5,TRBD1,CASSLATGTGLASNQPQHF,TGTGCCAGCAGCTTAGCTACCGGGACAGGATTAGCTAGCAATCAGCCCCAGCATTTT
TRBV5-1,many,TRBJ2-5,NA,CASSLGGNQETQYF,TGCGCCAGCAGCTTGGGCGGGAACCAAGAGACCCAGTACTTC